The T cell receptor beta chain described here comes from a study of CD8+CD57+ T cells in acquired aplastic anemia (dated by TCRdb to 2017 to 2018). About the full investigation: Extracted DNA from sorted CD4+ and CD8+ cells averaged about 2.9 ug, ranging from roughly 0.17 to 27.4 ug. A CD8+CD57+ expansion meant a frequency higher than the mean frequency seen in healthy subjects. The study at large found these results: Fewer than 35 CD8+ CDR3 sequences were found to be shared between patients and controls, but these sequences appeared to be highly expressed in patients and within the immunodominant clones of the patients. CD8+ Simpson's diversity did not differ significantly between patients and healthy controls (P=0.060).

Regarding this clonotype: Its antigen is unknown. Base qualities are missing; no much larger clone stands one base away.

Relative to germline, V is 6 bases shorter and J is 4 bases shorter, with 16 bases between their ends. The cysteine opens and the phenylalanine closes a CDR3 of 15 amino acids. Here the CDR3 DNA is all that survives: 45 bases in frame from base 1. CDR1 and CDR2, looked up from the germline V gene (reference sequence), are LGHDT and YNNKEL. Expansion of CD8+CD57+ cells had been shown by flow cytometry in the patients chosen for sequencing. All patients had severe acquired aplastic anemia diagnosed by International Study of Aplastic Anemia and Agranulocytosis and Camitta criteria. No therapy had been received by the patients at the time of blood sampling. TCR repertoires of sorted CD4+ and CD8+ blood T cells from severe aplastic anemia patients and healthy subjects were deep-sequenced in the study. Patients were enrolled in the USA under clinicaltrials.gov protocols 00001620, 01623167, 00001397, 00071045, 00081523 and 00961064. Ficoll-Paque density gradient centrifugation was used to isolate peripheral blood mononuclear cells. Before DNA extraction, CD4+ and CD8+ T cells were sorted by FACS or by magnetic beads.

Genomic DNA served as template for TCR beta VDJ combination and CDR3 sequence profiling. An Illumina HiSeq 2000 was used for TCR repertoire sequencing. The source study handled its data this way. Repertoires were assessed using TRBV/TRBJ rearrangement plots, CDR3 size and DJ length profiles, and Simpson's diversity index. The immunodominant clone was defined as the most abundant DNA sequence in deep sequencing data. CDR3 amino acid sequences were screened for sharing across subjects and compared with published repertoires and the VDJdb database. TCRdb applied fastp at Q25 and MiXCR to the public reads, then kept only in-frame beta chains. Rows merge per CDR3 protein into single entries with the most common DNA and genes. The V and J calls were determined by TCRdb, not by the authors. The sample records 130,000 or so distinct CDR3 sequences, about 50% of which are singletons. The ten biggest clones cover roughly 29% of the sample.

The source of this sequence is a human donor with aplastic anemia. Sequencing input: sorted CD4+, CD8+, or CD8+CD57+ T cells (not recorded which) from PBMCs. Recombination linked TRBV3-1 to TRBJ1-3; the D gene is perhaps TRBD1, on 6 matching bases. The DNA sequence is TGTGCCAGCAGGCATACGGACAGTCCCGGAAACACCATATATTTT. This codes for CASRHTDSPGNTIYF.